The sequence of this TCR beta chain was determined in a study of T cell responses to AZD1222 COVID-19 vaccine. This CDR3 is 12 amino acids long. Germline V gives CDR1 MDHEN, CDR2 SYDVKM. The assay was immunoSEQ multiplex PCR, and TCRdb's table has in-frame clones only and misses some. The repertoire has about 130,000 clones, roughly 90% of them found once; the top ten carry approximately 1.5%. The source was peripheral blood, collected on day 0 of AZD1222 vaccination. V and J are TRBV28 and TRBJ2-1; D is possibly TRBD2 (6 bases). The receptor was derived from an adult in good health. For the CDR3, the DNA is TGTGCAGCGGGCAGCGCGGGCTATGAGCAGTTCTTC. Amino acids: CAAGSAGYEQFF. The entire variable domain, with the rest obtained from reference TRBV28 and TRBJ2-1, is as follows: DVKVTQSSRYLVKRTGEKVFLECVQDMDHENMFWYRQDPGLGLRLIYFSYDVKMKEKGDIPEGYSVSREKKERFSLILESASTNQTSMYLCAAGSAGYEQFFGPGTRLTVL.